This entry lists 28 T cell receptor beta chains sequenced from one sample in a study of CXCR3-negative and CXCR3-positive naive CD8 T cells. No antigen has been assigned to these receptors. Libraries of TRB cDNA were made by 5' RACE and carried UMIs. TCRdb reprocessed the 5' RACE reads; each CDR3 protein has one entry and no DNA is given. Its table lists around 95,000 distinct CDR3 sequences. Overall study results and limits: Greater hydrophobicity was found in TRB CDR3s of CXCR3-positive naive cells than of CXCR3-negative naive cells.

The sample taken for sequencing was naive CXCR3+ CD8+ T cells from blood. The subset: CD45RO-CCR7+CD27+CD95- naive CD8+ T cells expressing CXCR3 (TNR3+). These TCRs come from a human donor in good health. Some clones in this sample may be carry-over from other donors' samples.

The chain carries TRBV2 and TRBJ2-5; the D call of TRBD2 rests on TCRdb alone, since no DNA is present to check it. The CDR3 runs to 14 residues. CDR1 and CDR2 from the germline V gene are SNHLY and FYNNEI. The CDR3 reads CASGKASGKETQYF.

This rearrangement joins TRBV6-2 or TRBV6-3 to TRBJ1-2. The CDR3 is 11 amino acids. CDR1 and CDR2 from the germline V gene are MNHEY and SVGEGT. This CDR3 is CASSYIYGYTF.

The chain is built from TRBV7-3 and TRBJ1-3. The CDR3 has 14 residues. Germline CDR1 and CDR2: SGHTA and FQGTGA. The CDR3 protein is CASSPDSSGNTIYF.

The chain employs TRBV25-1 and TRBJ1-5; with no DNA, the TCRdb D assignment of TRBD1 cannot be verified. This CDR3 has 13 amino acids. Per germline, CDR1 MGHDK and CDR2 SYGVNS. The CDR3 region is CASSQQGRQPQHF.

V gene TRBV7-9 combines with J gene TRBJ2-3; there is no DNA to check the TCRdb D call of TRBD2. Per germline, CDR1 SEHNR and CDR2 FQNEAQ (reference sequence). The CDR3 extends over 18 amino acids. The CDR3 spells CASSDTLALTSVPDTQYF.

This CDR3 is CSARDDGLAGAGLQETQYF. This sequence joins TRBV20-1 and TRBJ2-5; absent DNA, TCRdb's TRBD2 call cannot be checked. The CDR3 is 19 amino acids. Germline loops: CDR1 DFQATT, CDR2 SNEGSKA (reference sequence).

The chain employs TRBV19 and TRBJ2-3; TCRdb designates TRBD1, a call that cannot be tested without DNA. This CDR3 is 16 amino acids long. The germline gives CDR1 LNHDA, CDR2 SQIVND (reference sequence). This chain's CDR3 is CASSVFAGQSTDTQYF.

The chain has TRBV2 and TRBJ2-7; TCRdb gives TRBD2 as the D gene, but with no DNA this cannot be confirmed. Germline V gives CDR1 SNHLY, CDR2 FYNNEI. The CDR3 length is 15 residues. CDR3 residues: CASSERGLAGIEQYF.

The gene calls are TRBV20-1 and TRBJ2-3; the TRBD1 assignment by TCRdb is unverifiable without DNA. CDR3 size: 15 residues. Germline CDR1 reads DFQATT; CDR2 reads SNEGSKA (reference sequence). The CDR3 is CSARDSGELADTQYF.

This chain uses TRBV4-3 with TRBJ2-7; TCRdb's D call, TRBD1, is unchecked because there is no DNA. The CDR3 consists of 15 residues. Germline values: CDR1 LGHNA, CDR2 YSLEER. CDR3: CASSQVGTGYNEQYF.

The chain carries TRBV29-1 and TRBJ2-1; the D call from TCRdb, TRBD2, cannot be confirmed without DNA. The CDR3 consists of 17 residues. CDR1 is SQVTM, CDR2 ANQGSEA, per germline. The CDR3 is CSVEDLGREGPYNEQFF.

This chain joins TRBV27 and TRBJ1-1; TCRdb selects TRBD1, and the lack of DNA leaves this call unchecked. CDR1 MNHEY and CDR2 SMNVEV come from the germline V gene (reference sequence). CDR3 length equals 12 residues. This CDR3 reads CASSKQGTEAFF.

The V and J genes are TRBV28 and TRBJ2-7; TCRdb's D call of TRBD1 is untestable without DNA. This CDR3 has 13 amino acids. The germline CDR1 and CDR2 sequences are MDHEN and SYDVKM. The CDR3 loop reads CASGRWGNYEQYF.

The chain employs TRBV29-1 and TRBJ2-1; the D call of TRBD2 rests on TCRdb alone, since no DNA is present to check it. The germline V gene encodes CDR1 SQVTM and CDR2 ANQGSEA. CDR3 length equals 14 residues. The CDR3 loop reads CSVTTSASYSEQFF.

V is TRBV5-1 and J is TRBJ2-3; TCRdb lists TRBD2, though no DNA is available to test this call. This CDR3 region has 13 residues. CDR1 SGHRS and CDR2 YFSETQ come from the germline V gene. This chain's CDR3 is CASSLEGWDTRYF.

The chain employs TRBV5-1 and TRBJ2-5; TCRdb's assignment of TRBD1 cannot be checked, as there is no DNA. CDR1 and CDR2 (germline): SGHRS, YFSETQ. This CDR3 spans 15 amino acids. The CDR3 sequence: CASSFRTGVAETQYF.

This CDR3 reads CASSPRNQETQYF. This chain uses TRBV18 with TRBJ2-5. CDR1 KGHSH and CDR2 LQKENI come from the germline V gene. CDR3 length: 13 amino acids.

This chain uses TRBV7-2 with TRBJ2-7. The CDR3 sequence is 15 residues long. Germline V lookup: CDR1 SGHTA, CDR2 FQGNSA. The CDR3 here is CASSLVIQRTYEQYF. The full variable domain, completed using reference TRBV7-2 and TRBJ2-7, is GAGVSQSPSNKVTEKGKDVELRCDPISGHTALYWYRQSLGQGLEFLIYFQGNSAPDKSGLPSDRFSAERTGGSVSTLTIQRTQQEDSAVYLCASSLVIQRTYEQYFGPGTRLTVT.

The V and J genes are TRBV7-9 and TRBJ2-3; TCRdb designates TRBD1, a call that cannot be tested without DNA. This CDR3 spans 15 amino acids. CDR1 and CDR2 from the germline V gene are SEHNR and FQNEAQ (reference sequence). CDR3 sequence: CASSYRGRSTDTQYF.

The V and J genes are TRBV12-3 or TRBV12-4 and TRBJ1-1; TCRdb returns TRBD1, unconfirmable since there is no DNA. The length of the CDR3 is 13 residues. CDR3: CASTLQGATEAFF.

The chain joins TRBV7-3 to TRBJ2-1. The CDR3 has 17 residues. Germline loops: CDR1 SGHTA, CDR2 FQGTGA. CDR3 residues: CASSLIGGSIFWNEQFF.

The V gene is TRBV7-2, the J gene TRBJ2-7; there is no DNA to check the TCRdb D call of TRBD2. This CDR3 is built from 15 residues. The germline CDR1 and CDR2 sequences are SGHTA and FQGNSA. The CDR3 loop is CASSLTSSSSYEQYF.

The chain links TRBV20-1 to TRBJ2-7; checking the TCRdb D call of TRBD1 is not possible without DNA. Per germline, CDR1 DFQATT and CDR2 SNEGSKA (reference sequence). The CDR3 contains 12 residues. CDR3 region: CSADGTGDEQYF.

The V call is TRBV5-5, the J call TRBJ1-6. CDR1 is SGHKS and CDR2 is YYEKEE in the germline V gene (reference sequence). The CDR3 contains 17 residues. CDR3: CASSSGPSSSYNSPLHF.

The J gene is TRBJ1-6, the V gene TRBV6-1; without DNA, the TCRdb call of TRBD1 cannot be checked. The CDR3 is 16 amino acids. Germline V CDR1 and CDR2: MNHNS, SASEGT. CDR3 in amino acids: CASSESGRDQYSPLHF.

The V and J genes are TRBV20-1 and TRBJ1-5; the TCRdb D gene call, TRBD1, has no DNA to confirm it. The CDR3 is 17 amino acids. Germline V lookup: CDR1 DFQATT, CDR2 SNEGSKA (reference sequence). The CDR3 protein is CSANHLRQGGVSQPQHF.

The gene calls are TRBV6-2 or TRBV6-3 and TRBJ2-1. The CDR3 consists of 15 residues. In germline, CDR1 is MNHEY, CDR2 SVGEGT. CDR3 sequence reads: CASSYSQVPYNEQFF.

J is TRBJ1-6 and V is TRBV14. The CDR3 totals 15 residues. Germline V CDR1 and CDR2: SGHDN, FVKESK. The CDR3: CASSQEADYNSPLHF. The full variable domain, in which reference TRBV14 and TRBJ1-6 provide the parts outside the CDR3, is EAGVTQFPSHSVIEKGQTVTLRCDPISGHDNLYWYRRVMGKEIKFLLHFVKESKQDESGMPNNRFLAERTGGTYSTLKVQPAELEDSGVYFCASSQEADYNSPLHFGNGTRLTVT.